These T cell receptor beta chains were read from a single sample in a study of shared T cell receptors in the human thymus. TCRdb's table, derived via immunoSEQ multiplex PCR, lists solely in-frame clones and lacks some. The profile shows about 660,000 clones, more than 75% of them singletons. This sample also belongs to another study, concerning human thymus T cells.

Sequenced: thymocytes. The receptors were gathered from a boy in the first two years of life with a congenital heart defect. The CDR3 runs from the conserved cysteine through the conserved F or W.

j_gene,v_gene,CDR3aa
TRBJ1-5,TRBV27,CASSSSSDRGQGQPQHF
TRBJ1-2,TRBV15,CATSRQGPLNYGYTF
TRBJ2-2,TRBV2,CASSVQDTGELFF
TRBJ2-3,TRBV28,CASSGGSTDTQYF
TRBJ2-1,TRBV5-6,CASSRVGKTSYNEQFF
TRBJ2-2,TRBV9,CASSFYRDTGELFF
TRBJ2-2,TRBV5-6,CASIAGTDPRRELFF
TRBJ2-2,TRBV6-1,CASNGRGTGELFF
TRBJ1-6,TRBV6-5,CASSYRTAASPLHF
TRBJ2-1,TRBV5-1,CASRGGGRFYNEQFF
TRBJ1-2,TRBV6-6,CASSPPYHSNGYTF
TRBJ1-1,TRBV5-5,CASSLTENTEAFF
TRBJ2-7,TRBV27,CASSLIQRERYEQYF
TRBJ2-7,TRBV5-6,CASSLNKFYEQYF
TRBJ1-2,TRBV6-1,CASSEARGRVPPYGYTF
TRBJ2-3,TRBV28,CASSPRGPVEDTQYF
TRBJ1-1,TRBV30,CAWGGTANTEAFF
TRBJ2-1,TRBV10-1,CASSGYSGPQFF
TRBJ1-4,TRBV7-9,CASSLVERGYNEKLFF
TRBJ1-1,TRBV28,CASSGHPNTEAFF
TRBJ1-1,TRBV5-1,CASSGEVRRGNTEAFF
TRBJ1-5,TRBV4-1,CASSQDWSGAPPNQPQHF
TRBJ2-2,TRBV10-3,CANGQGISGELFF
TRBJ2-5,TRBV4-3,CASSQAPGTPQETQYF
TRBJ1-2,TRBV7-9,CASSSDRVYGYTF
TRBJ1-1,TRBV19,CATGQGDTEAFF
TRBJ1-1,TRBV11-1,CASSTGQVNTEAFF
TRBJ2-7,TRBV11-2,CASSHTQGAGPEQYF
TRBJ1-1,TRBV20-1,CSTPTGEAFF
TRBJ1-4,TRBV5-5,CASSLPYRGRREKLFF
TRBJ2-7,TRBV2,CASSEFAEGLGLAGVWEQYF
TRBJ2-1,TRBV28,CASSFLAGAMNYNEQFF
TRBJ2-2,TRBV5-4,CASSLGVEGQGRTGELFF
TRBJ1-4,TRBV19,CASSIEDGTRNEKLFF
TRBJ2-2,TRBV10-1,CASSPKREWAGELFF
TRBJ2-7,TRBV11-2,CASSLARQGASYEQYF